In this sample, the clone carrying this T cell receptor (beta chain) turned up a few times. This sample is drawn from a study of T-cell memory formation after mild COVID-19. Overall study: TCR clustering was largely donor specific.

Unmatched junction bases numbered 3, after V lost 2 bases and J lost 1 base. Germline CDR1 is MNHNY and CDR2 is SVGAGI (reference sequence). This CDR3 is 15 amino acids long. Using constant-segment primers, 5'RACE produced TCR alpha and TCR beta cDNA libraries carrying sample barcodes and UMIs. In TCRdb, the 5' RACE reads were re-called with MiXCR into one record per CDR3 protein. Of 450,000 to 650,000 distinct CDR3 sequences detected, about a fifth appear once; the ten largest clones hold roughly 8.3%. The sequence was obtained from an adult woman who had mild COVID-19 (a few samples of this study predate the infection). Cell type and time point are not known. The V and J genes are TRBV6-6 and TRBJ2-3; 7 bases map to TRBD2. Sequencing input: PBMCs or a T cell subset sorted from them (not recorded which). The CDR3 spells CASSYLRGGTDTQYF. CDR3 DNA sequence: TGTGCCAGCAGTTACCTTCGGGGGGGCACAGATACGCAGTATTTT.